A single sample is the source of the 24 T cell receptor beta chains below, sequenced in a study of blood T cell repertoires in COVID-19. Produced via immunoSEQ multiplex PCR; TCRdb's table is partial and in-frame only. This table has approximately 150,000 clones, around nine tenths appearing once. The sequenced sample was peripheral blood. These receptors were taken from a human donor in a cohort sampled during active COVID-19.

The chain couples TRBV5-4 to TRBJ1-2; D gene ambiguous. The CDR3 is made up of 11 amino acids. Trimming left V 3 bases short and J 3 bases short, with 3 bases between. CDR1 SGHNT and CDR2 YYREEE come from the germline V gene (reference sequence). In DNA, the CDR3 is TGTGCCAGCAGCTCAGACTATGGCTACACCTTC. It encodes CASSSDYGYTF.

The rearrangement uses TRBV5-1 and TRBJ1-4; D is uncertain. V was shortened by 2 bases and J by 2 bases, with 13 bases between the two germline ends. This CDR3 is 16 amino acids long. Germline V gene data show CDR1 as SGHRS and CDR2 as YFSETQ. CDR3 nucleotides: TGCGCCAGCAGCTTTATTCCAGGAACTACTAATGAAAAACTGTTTTTT. Its translation: CASSFIPGTTNEKLFF.

The chain links TRBV4-1 to TRBJ2-6; perhaps TRBD1 as D (6 bases). Trimming left V 3 bases short and J 0 bases short, with 12 bases between. The CDR3 has 17 residues. Per the germline V gene, CDR1 is MGHRA and CDR2 is YSYEKL. The CDR3 spells CASSHPGQSSGANVLTF. CDR3 nucleotide sequence: TGCGCCAGCAGCCATCCCGGACAGAGCTCTGGGGCCAACGTCCTGACTTTC.

CDR3 sequence: CAISPSGYTQPQHF. DNA for the CDR3: TGTGCCATCAGCCCCTCAGGGTATACTCAGCCCCAGCATTTT. The chain has TRBV10-3 and TRBJ1-5; maybe TRBD1 (5 bases). The germline V gene encodes CDR1 ENHRY and CDR2 SYGVKD. This CDR3 is 14 amino acids long. V was cut by 6 bases and J by 6 bases, with 15 bases left in between.

The count of this clone is one. The V and J genes are TRBV2 and TRBJ2-1; 10 positions match TRBD2. This CDR3 has 14 amino acids. V shed 1 base, J shed 9 bases, and the junction held 3 bases outside the gene matches. Germline CDR1 and CDR2: SNHLY and FYNNEI. CDR3 residues: CASSEGLAGVEQFF. The CDR3 coding sequence is TGTGCCAGCAGTGAAGGGCTAGCGGGGGTTGAGCAGTTCTTC.

This sequence joins TRBV3-1 (or the pseudogene TRBV3-2) and TRBJ2-5; D is unresolved. Germline V gives CDR1 LGHDT, CDR2 YNNKEL (reference sequence). CDR3 size: 11 residues. The V end was cut by 4 bases, the J end by 3 bases, with 3 bases between. Written as DNA, the CDR3 is TGTGCCAGCAGCCCCGAAGAGACCCAGTACTTC. This translates into CASSPEETQYF.

The genes are TRBV14 and TRBJ2-5; weak D call: TRBD1 (5 bases). The CDR3 is 16 residues long. From germline, CDR1 is SGHDN and CDR2 FVKESK. The ends were cut back, 3 bases at V and 4 bases at J, with 18 bases in the middle. The CDR3 protein is CASSHLGAFTPETQYF. The CDR3 DNA follows: TGTGCCAGCAGCCACCTAGGGGCCTTCACCCCAGAGACCCAGTACTTC.

The chain employs TRBV5-1 and TRBJ2-2; maybe TRBD1 (6 bases). This CDR3 spans 16 amino acids. Per the germline V gene, CDR1 is SGHRS and CDR2 is YFSETQ. V lost 0 bases and J 1 base, leaving 10 bases between the germline ends. CDR3 sequence (DNA): TGCGCCAGCAGCTTGGAGGGACACTTGAACACCGGGGAGCTGTTTTTT. Amino acids: CASSLEGHLNTGELFF.

This chain joins TRBV5-1 and TRBJ1-3; D is perhaps TRBD1 (6 bases). This CDR3 contains 15 residues. Germline V lookup: CDR1 SGHRS, CDR2 YFSETQ. The ends were cut back, 3 bases at V and 0 bases at J, with 10 bases in the middle. The CDR3 DNA reads as TGCGCCAGCAGCTCGGACAGCATCTCTGGAAACACCATATATTTT. It encodes CASSSDSISGNTIYF.

The chain links TRBV5-1 to TRBJ2-7, with TRBD2 identical over 14 bases. CDR3 length: 16 residues. J was trimmed by 0 bases and V by 4 bases; bases with no gene match: 3. Per germline, CDR1 SGHRS and CDR2 YFSETQ. The CDR3 protein is CASSGGLAGVSYEQYF. The CDR3, as DNA: TGCGCCAGCAGCGGGGGACTAGCGGGGGTCTCCTACGAGCAGTACTTC.

The chain joins TRBV9 to TRBJ2-1; TRBD2 aligns across 7 bases. Germline V gives CDR1 SGDLS, CDR2 YYNGEE. CDR3 length equals 15 residues. V lost 0 bases to trimming and J lost 2 bases; unmatched junction nucleotides: 2. The CDR3: CASSVDSGAYNEQFF. CDR3 nucleotides: TGTGCCAGCAGCGTAGACAGCGGGGCCTACAATGAGCAGTTCTTC.

In DNA form, the CDR3 reads TGTGCCAGCAGCCGGGGGACTAGTGGGGCAGATACGCAGTATTTT. Protein sequence: CASSRGTSGADTQYF. The chain recombines TRBV11-3 with TRBJ2-3; 8 positions match TRBD2. The CDR3 has 15 residues. The J segment lost 4 bases and the V segment lost 5 bases, leaving 8 bases of the junction unmatched. Germline V gene lookup returns CDR1 SGHNT and CDR2 YENEEA.

The chain carries TRBV12-3 or TRBV12-4 and TRBJ2-7; TRBD1 matches at 8 bases. The CDR3 is 13 amino acids. V trimming: 6 bases; J trimming: 6 bases; junction bases outside the gene matches: 7. The CDR3 region is CASSLTGVSEQYF. CDR3 bases: TGTGCCAGCAGCTTGACAGGGGTCAGCGAGCAGTACTTC.

This chain connects TRBV2 to TRBJ2-1; 7 nucleotides align to TRBD2. The CDR3 loop spans 14 amino acids. In germline, CDR1 is SNHLY, CDR2 FYNNEI. Trimming at V came to 5 bases and at J to 4 bases, leaving 5 bases not matched to a gene. The CDR3 here is CASSLAAFYNEQFF. The CDR3 region has the DNA TGTGCCAGCAGTCTAGCGGCGTTTTACAATGAGCAGTTCTTC.

To note about this clone: The sample holds other DNA sequences that translate to the same CDR3. The chain has TRBV19 and TRBJ2-5; 7 bases are a match to TRBD1. This CDR3 has 13 residues. CDR1 and CDR2 (germline): LNHDA, SQIVND (reference sequence). V lost 6 bases and J lost 3; bases outside the gene matches: 4. CDR3: CASSRDREETQYF. The CDR3 coding sequence is TGTGCCAGTAGCCGCGACAGGGAAGAGACCCAGTACTTC.

The chain carries TRBV29-1 and TRBJ2-5, with TRBD1 matching over 8 bases. The trim removed 4 bases at V and 5 bases at J, leaving 9 bases unmatched. Germline CDR1 reads SQVTM; CDR2 reads ANQGSEA. The length of the CDR3 is 14 residues. The CDR3 DNA reads as TGCAGCGTTGTATTTCAGGGGGCGCGGGAGACCCAGTACTTC. Translation: CSVVFQGARETQYF.

The rearrangement uses TRBV7-2 and TRBJ2-7, with D possibly being TRBD1 (6 bases). This CDR3 contains 15 residues. V was shortened by 0 bases and J by 1 base, with 10 bases between the two germline ends. The germline V gene encodes CDR1 SGHTA and CDR2 FQGNSA. The CDR3 loop is CASSLAAGESYEQYF. The CDR3 DNA reads as TGTGCCAGCAGCTTAGCGGCAGGGGAATCCTACGAGCAGTACTTC.

The chain links TRBV2 to TRBJ2-1; 8 nucleotides align to TRBD1. Germline assignment: CDR1 SNHLY and CDR2 FYNNEI. The CDR3 spans 15 residues. J gave up 0 bases and V 5 bases, and 3 bases lay outside the gene matches. The CDR3, as DNA: TGTGCCAGCAGTTGGACAGGGAGCTCCTACAATGAGCAGTTCTTC. Translating gives CASSWTGSSYNEQFF.

The chain links TRBV19 to TRBJ2-2; D not certain. CDR1 LNHDA and CDR2 SQIVND come from the germline V gene (reference sequence). Trimming took 3 bases from V and 3 from J, leaving 14 bases between them. There are 16 residues in the CDR3. For the CDR3, the DNA is TGTGCCAGTAGTATTCTGGCAGGTACTTACACCGGGGAGCTGTTTTTT. Its protein product is CASSILAGTYTGELFF. Based on the CDR3 plus reference TRBV19 and TRBJ2-2, the full variable domain is DGGITQSPKYLFRKEGQNVTLSCEQNLNHDAMYWYRQDPGQGLRLIYYSQIVNDFQKGDIAEGYSVSREKKESFPLTVTSAQKNPTAFYLCASSILAGTYTGELFFGEGSRLTVL.

The chain employs TRBV29-1 and TRBJ2-7; 10 bases match TRBD1. Trimming cost V 6 bases and J 4 bases; bases outside gene matches: 6. This CDR3 comprises 13 residues. CDR1 and CDR2 from the germline V gene are SQVTM and ANQGSEA. Written as DNA, the CDR3 is TGCAGCGTAGGGACAGGGGCTAGATACGAGCAGTACTTC. Amino acids: CSVGTGARYEQYF.

This chain joins TRBV5-5 and TRBJ2-6; D unresolved. The V end was cut by 3 bases, the J end by 0 bases, with 7 bases between. CDR1 is SGHKS, CDR2 YYEKEE, per germline (reference sequence). This CDR3 is built from 15 residues. CDR3 amino acids: CASSSYSSGANVLTF. The CDR3 nucleotides read TGTGCCAGCAGCTCGTATTCCTCTGGGGCCAACGTCCTGACTTTC.

This sequence joins TRBV6-5 and TRBJ2-1; no reliable D call. The V gene's germline CDR1 is MNHEY and CDR2 SVGAGI. This CDR3 has 13 residues. V was cut by 10 bases and J by 9 bases, with 19 bases left in between. This CDR3 is CATTTLLSPEQFF. The CDR3 nucleotides are TGTGCCACTACGACACTTCTCTCACCTGAGCAGTTCTTC.

The V gene is TRBV5-1, the J gene TRBJ2-3; TRBD2 matches at 7 bases. V lost 1 base, J lost 2 bases, and 7 bases stayed unmatched. The CDR3 runs 16 residues. Germline V gene sequence: CDR1 SGHRS, CDR2 YFSETQ. CDR3 sequence reads: CASSLRSGVDTDTQYF. CDR3 DNA sequence: TGCGCCAGCAGCTTGCGGAGCGGGGTAGACACAGATACGCAGTATTTT.

The rearrangement links TRBV19 to TRBJ1-5; the D gene is possibly TRBD1 (6 bases). The V gene lost 6 bases and the J gene lost 5 bases, with 11 bases spanning the gap. Germline V gene data show CDR1 as LNHDA and CDR2 as SQIVND (reference sequence). This CDR3 contains 13 residues. CDR3 residues: CASSIYRDQPQHF. The DNA for the CDR3 is TGTGCCAGTAGCATCTACAGGGATCAGCCCCAGCATTTT. Full variable domain (rest looked up from reference TRBV19 and TRBJ1-5): DGGITQSPKYLFRKEGQNVTLSCEQNLNHDAMYWYRQDPGQGLRLIYYSQIVNDFQKGDIAEGYSVSREKKESFPLTVTSAQKNPTAFYLCASSIYRDQPQHFGDGTRLSIL.